This T cell receptor (beta chain) was sequenced in a study of CXCR3-negative and CXCR3-positive naive CD8 T cells. Background on the study: There were 120 million to 150 million TRB reads altogether, and each library had about 1.5 +/- 0.3 million of them.

Naive CD8+ T cells carried a CD45RO-CCR7+CD27+CD95- phenotype. As for this clonotype: No antigen is known for it.

Findings and limits, study-wide: Freshly isolated PBMCs were used in most assays, given partial CXCR3 loss after freezing. Sequencing showed both naive subsets with comparably high diversity, and memory CD8+ cells much lower.

UMI labels and 5' RACE were used to prepare the TRB cDNA libraries. Using the 5' RACE reads, TCRdb records one entry per CDR3 protein without DNA. This sample's clone table lists approximately 58,000 distinct CDR3 sequences. The origin of this receptor is a human donor in good health. Some clones in this sample may be carry-over from other donors' samples. Sequenced material: naive CXCR3- CD8+ T cells from blood. The subset here: CD45RO-CCR7+CD27+CD95- naive CD8+ T cells lacking CXCR3 (TNR3-).

The CDR3 spells CASSQSVAGGSFQYF. V usage is TRBV4-1 and J usage is TRBJ2-3; TCRdb proposes TRBD2, but this gene call is untestable without DNA. This CDR3 comprises 15 residues. CDR1 MGHRA and CDR2 YSYEKL come from the germline V gene.